These 12 T cell receptor beta chains were all obtained from the same sample, sequenced in a study of T cells after yellow fever vaccination (dated by TCRdb to between 2017 and 2020). The treatment or condition label here, explained by the study, means: live attenuated yellow fever vaccine strain. Libraries were prepared through 5' RACE. The instrument given in TCRdb is Illumina HiSeq 2500. TCRdb reworked the public reads: Q25 trimming with fastp, MiXCR clone assembly, productive beta chains retained. Each CDR3 protein gets just one entry, which takes the most common genes and DNA from the rows behind it. This sample comprises a few hundred thousand distinct CDR3 sequences, 8.7% of them detected only once. The ten top clones hold about a sixth of the sample. This sample comprised PBMCs, obtained on the day of the first yellow fever vaccination. The source of these receptors is a man between 18 and 29 years old who received the YFV17D yellow fever vaccine.

The sample holds a few counts of this clonotype. V gene TRBV7-2 combines with J gene TRBJ2-5; D might be TRBD2 (6 bases). Germline V lookup: CDR1 SGHTA, CDR2 FQGNSA. The V and J ends lost 2 bases and 1 base respectively, with 8 bases between them. The CDR3 loop spans 14 amino acids. This chain's CDR3 is CASSLMRGQETQYF. The DNA of the CDR3 is TGTGCCAGCAGCTTAATGCGGGGCCAAGAGACCCAGTACTTC. Together with reference TRBV7-2 and TRBJ2-5, the CDR3 gives the full variable domain: GAGVSQSPSNKVTEKGKDVELRCDPISGHTALYWYRQSLGQGLEFLIYFQGNSAPDKSGLPSDRFSAERTGGSVSTLTIQRTQQEDSAVYLCASSLMRGQETQYFGPGTRLLVL.

This clonotype was detected a few times. This rearrangement joins TRBV11-2 to TRBJ1-6, with D unresolved. The CDR3 runs to 14 residues. Germline V lookup: CDR1 SGHAT, CDR2 FQNNGV. V dropped 2 bases and J dropped 8 bases, with 10 bases sitting between them. CDR3 region: CASSLSGTYSPLHF. CDR3 sequence (DNA): TGTGCCAGCAGCTTATCGGGCACCTATTCACCCCTCCACTTT.

This clonotype was seen more than once but under ten times. The chain's CDR3 is CASLAETGFINNEQFF. The CDR3 DNA reads TGTGCCAGCCTCGCCGAGACAGGGTTTATAAACAATGAGCAGTTCTTC. The rearrangement links TRBV28 to TRBJ2-1; TRBD1 matches at 7 bases. The CDR3 spans 16 residues. The germline CDR1 and CDR2 sequences are MDHEN and SYDVKM. V trimming: 8 bases; J trimming: 5 bases; junction bases outside the gene matches: 15.

In DNA form, the CDR3 reads TGTGCCAGCTCTGAGGGGACTAGCGGTCAAGAGACCCAGTACTTC. It translates to CASSEGTSGQETQYF. The V and J genes are TRBV18 and TRBJ2-5, with TRBD2 matching 11 bases. The CDR3 sequence is 15 residues long. Germline V lookup: CDR1 KGHSH, CDR2 LQKENI. After removal of 6 bases from V and 2 bases from J, the junction contained 5 bases not matched to a gene.

This clonotype was seen only a few times. This chain connects TRBV7-9 to TRBJ1-3; D unclear. V was pared by 10 bases and J by 4 bases, with 8 bases between. Germline V gives CDR1 SEHNR, CDR2 FQNEAQ (reference sequence). The CDR3 is 11 residues long. CDR3 protein: CANRYGNTIYF. DNA for the CDR3: TGTGCCAACCGGTACGGAAACACCATATATTTT.

This clonotype occurred a few times. The genes are TRBV15 and TRBJ1-1; D call uncertain. V was pared by 0 bases and J by 9 bases, with 14 bases between. The germline CDR1 and CDR2 sequences are LNHNV and YYDKDF (reference sequence). The CDR3 consists of 14 residues. The CDR3 spells CATSRDPQMGKAFF. CDR3 bases: TGTGCCACCAGCAGAGATCCACAGATGGGGAAAGCTTTCTTT.

This clonotype was counted a few times. The rearrangement links TRBV5-1 to TRBJ2-1; D is ambiguous. The V end lost 1 base, the J end lost 6 bases, and 5 bases lay between the germline ends. The CDR3 contains 12 residues. CDR1 and CDR2 (germline): SGHRS, YFSETQ. CDR3 amino acids: CASSLLANEQFF. CDR3 coding DNA: TGCGCCAGCAGCTTGTTGGCCAATGAGCAGTTCTTC. Supplemented by reference TRBV5-1 and TRBJ2-1, the full variable domain reads KAGVTQTPRYLIKTRGQQVTLSCSPISGHRSVSWYQQTPGQGLQFLFEYFSETQRNKGNFPGRFSGRQFSNSRSEMNVSTLELGDSALYLCASSLLANEQFFGPGTRLTVL.

The chain couples TRBV7-2 to TRBJ1-2; TRBD1 agrees at 8 bases. With 4 bases clipped from V and 4 bases from J, the junction kept 5 bases outside the gene matches. Germline values: CDR1 SGHTA, CDR2 FQGNSA. There are 14 residues in the CDR3. This CDR3 is CASSSGGFSYGYTF. Written as DNA, the CDR3 is TGTGCCAGCAGCTCAGGGGGCTTTAGCTATGGCTACACCTTC.

This clonotype was observed a handful of times. V usage is TRBV19 and J usage is TRBJ1-1; D possibly corresponds to TRBD1 (5 bases). Germline CDR1 reads LNHDA; CDR2 reads SQIVND (reference sequence). Trimming removed 3 bases from V and 2 bases from J, with 13 bases in between. This CDR3 spans 15 amino acids. CDR3 sequence reads: CASSISRAGNTEAFF. The CDR3 bases are TGTGCCAGTAGTATTAGCAGGGCAGGAAACACTGAAGCTTTCTTT.

The sample holds a few counts of this clonotype. The genes are TRBV12-3 or TRBV12-4 and TRBJ2-7, with TRBD1 matching over 7 bases. The CDR3 sequence is 16 residues long. The V gene end was trimmed by 3 bases and the J gene end by 2 bases; junction bases not matched to a gene: 10. CDR3 in DNA: TGTGCCAGCAGTTTGCGGTGGGGGACAGCGACCTACGAGCAGTACGTC. Its protein is CASSLRWGTATYEQYV.

This clonotype showed up just a few times. The chain has TRBV5-1 and TRBJ2-7; 8 bases fit TRBD1. Germline-derived CDR1 and CDR2 are SGHRS and YFSETQ. The CDR3 is 15 residues long. Trimming at V came to 1 base and at J to 5 bases, leaving 8 bases not matched to a gene. CDR3 sequence (DNA): TGCGCCAGCAGCTTGTCAGGGGGCTGGGGAGACGAGCAGTACGTC. It encodes CASSLSGGWGDEQYV.

This clonotype was seen a few times. This chain links TRBV20-1 with TRBJ1-5, with 7 bases identical to TRBD1. Germline V gives CDR1 DFQATT, CDR2 SNEGSKA (reference sequence). V shed 1 base, J shed 9 bases, and the junction held 9 bases outside the gene matches. This CDR3 has 14 residues. The CDR3 is CSARGAGGMGPQHF. The CDR3 nucleotides read TGCAGTGCTAGAGGGGCAGGGGGTATGGGGCCCCAGCATTTT.